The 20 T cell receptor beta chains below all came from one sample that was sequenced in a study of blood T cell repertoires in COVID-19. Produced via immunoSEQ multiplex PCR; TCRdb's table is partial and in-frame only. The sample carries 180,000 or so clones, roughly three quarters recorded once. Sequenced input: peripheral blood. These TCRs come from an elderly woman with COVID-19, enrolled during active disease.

CDR3 loop: CASSEGDRFNEKLFF. In DNA, the CDR3 is TGTGCCAGCAGTGAAGGGGACAGGTTTAATGAAAAACTGTTTTTT. The V gene is TRBV6-1, the J gene TRBJ1-4; 8 bases are shared with TRBD1. The CDR3 runs 15 residues. Germline V lookup: CDR1 MNHNS, CDR2 SASEGT. V trimming: 1 base; J trimming: 4 bases; junction bases outside the gene matches: 2.

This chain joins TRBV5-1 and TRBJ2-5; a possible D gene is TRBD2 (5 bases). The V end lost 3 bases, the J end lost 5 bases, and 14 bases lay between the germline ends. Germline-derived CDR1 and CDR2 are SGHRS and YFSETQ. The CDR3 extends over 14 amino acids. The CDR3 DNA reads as TGCGCCAGCAGCTCCGCATCGGGCGGGGAGACCCAGTACTTC. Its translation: CASSSASGGETQYF.

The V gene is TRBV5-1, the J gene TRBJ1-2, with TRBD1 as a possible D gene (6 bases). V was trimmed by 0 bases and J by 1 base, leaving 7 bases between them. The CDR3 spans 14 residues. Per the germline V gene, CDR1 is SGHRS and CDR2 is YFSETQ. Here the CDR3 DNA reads TGCGCCAGCAGCTTGGGGACAGTTAACTATGGCTACACCTTC. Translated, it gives CASSLGTVNYGYTF.

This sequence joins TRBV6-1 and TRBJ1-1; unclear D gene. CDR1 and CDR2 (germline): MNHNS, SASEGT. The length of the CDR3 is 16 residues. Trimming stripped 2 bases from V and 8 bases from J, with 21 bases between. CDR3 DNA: TGTGCCAGCAGTGAATTGGCAGGCCCTCTGGGCCTGGAAGCTTTCTTT. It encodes CASSELAGPLGLEAFF.

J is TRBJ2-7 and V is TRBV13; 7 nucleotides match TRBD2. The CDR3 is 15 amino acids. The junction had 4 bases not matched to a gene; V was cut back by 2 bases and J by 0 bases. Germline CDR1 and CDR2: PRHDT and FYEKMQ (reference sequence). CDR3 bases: TGTGCCAGCAGCTTAAGCGGGACCGCCTCCTACGAGCAGTACTTC. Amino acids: CASSLSGTASYEQYF. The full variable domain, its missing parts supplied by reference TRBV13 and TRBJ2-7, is AAGVIQSPRHLIKEKRETATLKCYPIPRHDTVYWYQQGPGQDPQFLISFYEKMQSDKGSIPDRFSAQQFSDYHSELNMSSLELGDSALYFCASSLSGTASYEQYFGPGTRLTVT.

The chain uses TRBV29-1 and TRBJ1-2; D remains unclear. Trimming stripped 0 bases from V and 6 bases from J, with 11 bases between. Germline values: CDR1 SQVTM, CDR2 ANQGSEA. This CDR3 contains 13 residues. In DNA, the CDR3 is TGCAGCGTTGAAGATCTTCCCTCGGATGGCTACACCTTC. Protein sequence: CSVEDLPSDGYTF.

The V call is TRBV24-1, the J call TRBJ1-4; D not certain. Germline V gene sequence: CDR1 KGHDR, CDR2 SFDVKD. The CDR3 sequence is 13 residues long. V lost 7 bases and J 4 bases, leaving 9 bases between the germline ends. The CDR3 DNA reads TGTGCCACCAGGTCTGCGGATAATGAAAAACTGTTTTTT. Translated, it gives CATRSADNEKLFF.

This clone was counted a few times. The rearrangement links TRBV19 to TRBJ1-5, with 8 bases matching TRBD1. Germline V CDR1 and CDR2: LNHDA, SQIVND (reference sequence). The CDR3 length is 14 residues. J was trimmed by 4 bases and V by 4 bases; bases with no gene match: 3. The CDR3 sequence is CASSTRDRNQPQHF. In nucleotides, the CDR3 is TGTGCCAGTAGTACACGGGACAGGAATCAGCCCCAGCATTTT.

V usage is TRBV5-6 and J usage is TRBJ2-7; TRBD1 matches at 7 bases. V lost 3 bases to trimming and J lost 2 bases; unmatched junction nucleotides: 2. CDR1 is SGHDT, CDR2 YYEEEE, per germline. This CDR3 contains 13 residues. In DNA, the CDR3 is TGTGCCAGCAGCTCTAGGGGGCCCTACGAGCAGTACTTC. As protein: CASSSRGPYEQYF. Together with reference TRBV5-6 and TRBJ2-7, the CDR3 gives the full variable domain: DAGVTQSPTHLIKTRGQQVTLRCSPKSGHDTVSWYQQALGQGPQFIFQYYEEEERQRGNFPDRFSGHQFPNYSSELNVNALLLGDSALYLCASSSRGPYEQYFGPGTRLTVT.

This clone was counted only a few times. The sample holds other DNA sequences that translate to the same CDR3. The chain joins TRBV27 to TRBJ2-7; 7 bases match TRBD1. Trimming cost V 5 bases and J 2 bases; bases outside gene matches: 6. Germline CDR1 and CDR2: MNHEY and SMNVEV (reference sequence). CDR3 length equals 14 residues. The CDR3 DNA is TGTGCCAGCAGTCTAAGACAGGGCGCCTACGAGCAGTACTTC. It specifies CASSLRQGAYEQYF.

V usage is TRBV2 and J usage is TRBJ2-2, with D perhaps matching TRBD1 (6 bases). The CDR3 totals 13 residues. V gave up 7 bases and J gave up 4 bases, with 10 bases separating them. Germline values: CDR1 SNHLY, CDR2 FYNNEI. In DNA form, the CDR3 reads TGTGCCAGCACCGGACAGAGCACCGGGGAGCTGTTTTTT. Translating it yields CASTGQSTGELFF.

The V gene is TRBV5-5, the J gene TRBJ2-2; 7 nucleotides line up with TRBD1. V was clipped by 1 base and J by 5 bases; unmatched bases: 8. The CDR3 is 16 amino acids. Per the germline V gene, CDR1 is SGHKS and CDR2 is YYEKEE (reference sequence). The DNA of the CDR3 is TGTGCCAGCAGCTTGTTTCAGGGGGTAGGGACCGGGGAGCTGTTTTTT. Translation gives CASSLFQGVGTGELFF.

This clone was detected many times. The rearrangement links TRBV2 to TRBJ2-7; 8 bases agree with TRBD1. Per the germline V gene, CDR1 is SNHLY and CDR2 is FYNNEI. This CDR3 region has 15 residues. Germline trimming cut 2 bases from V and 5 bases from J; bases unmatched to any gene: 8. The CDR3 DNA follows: TGTGCCAGCAGTGAACAGGGGCAGGGGGCGGACGAGCAGTACTTC. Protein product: CASSEQGQGADEQYF.

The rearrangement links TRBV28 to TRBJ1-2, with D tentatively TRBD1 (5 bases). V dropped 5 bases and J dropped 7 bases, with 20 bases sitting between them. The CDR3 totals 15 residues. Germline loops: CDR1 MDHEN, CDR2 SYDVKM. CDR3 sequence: CASSHKGAGLIGYTF. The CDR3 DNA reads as TGTGCCAGCAGTCACAAAGGGGCCGGGCTGATTGGCTACACCTTC.

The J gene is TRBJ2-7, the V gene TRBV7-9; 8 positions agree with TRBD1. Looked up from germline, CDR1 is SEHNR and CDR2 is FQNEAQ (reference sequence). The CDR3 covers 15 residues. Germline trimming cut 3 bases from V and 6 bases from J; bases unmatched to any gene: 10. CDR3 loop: CASSFGQGMEGEQYF. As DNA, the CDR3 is TGTGCCAGCAGCTTCGGACAGGGTATGGAGGGCGAGCAGTACTTC.

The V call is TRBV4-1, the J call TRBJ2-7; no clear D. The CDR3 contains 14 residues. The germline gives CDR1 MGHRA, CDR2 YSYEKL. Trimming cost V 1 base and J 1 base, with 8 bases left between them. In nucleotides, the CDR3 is TGCGCCAGCAGCCAAGCAACGGGTTCCTACGAGCAGTACTTC. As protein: CASSQATGSYEQYF.

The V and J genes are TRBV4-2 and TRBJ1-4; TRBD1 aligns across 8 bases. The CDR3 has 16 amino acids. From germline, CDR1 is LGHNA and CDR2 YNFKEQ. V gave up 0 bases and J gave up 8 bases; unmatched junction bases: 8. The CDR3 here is CASSQDQGASGEKLFF. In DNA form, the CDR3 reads TGTGCCAGCAGCCAAGATCAGGGGGCGTCCGGAGAAAAACTGTTTTTT.

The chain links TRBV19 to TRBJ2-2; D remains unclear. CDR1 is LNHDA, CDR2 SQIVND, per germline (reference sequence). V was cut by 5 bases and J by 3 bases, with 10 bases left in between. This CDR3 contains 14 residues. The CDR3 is CASSPSADTGELFF. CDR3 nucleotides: TGTGCCAGTAGTCCAAGCGCAGACACCGGGGAGCTGTTTTTT.

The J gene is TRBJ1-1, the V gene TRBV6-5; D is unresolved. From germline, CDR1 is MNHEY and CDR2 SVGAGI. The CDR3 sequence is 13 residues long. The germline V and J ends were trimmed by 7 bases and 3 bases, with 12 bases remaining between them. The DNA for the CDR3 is TGTGCCAGCAAGGTCGCGGGTTACACTGAAGCTTTCTTT. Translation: CASKVAGYTEAFF.

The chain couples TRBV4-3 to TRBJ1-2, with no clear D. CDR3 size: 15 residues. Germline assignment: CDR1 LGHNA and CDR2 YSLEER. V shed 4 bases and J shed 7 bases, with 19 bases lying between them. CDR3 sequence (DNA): TGCGCCAGCAGCCCTTCTCAGGCCCGGGGAGGTGGCTACACCTTC. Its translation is CASSPSQARGGGYTF.